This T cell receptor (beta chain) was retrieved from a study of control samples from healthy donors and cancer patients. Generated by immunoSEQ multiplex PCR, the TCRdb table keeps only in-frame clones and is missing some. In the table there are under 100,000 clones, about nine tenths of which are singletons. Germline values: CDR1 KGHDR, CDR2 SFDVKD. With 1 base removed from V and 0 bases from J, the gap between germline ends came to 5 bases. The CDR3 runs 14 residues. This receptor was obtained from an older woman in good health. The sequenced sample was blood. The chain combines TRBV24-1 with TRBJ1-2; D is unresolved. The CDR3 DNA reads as TGTGCCACCAGTGATTTTGACACTAACTATGGCTACACCTTC. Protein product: CATSDFDTNYGYTF.